These 21 T cell receptor beta chains originate from one sample sequenced in a study of CD8+CD57+ T cells in acquired aplastic anemia. The template used for profiling TCR beta VDJ and CDR3 was genomic DNA. MiXCR was run by TCRdb on the reads, yielding one entry per CDR3 protein. The sample lists under 200,000 distinct CDR3 sequences; 63% were seen once. The sequencing input was sorted CD4+, CD8+, or CD8+CD57+ T cells (not recorded which) from PBMCs. These receptors originate from a human donor in good health.

This clonotype was seen a few times. This rearrangement joins TRBV15 to TRBJ2-3, with 8 bases that match TRBD1. V shed 8 bases and J 6 bases; nucleotides not matched to a gene: 1. The germline CDR1 and CDR2 sequences are LNHNV and YYDKDF (reference sequence). The CDR3 loop spans 11 amino acids. The CDR3 here is CATQGADTQYF. In DNA form, the CDR3 reads TGTGCCACCCAGGGGGCGGATACGCAGTATTTT.

The V and J genes are TRBV10-3 and TRBJ1-1; no firm D call. Looked up from germline, CDR1 is ENHRY and CDR2 is SYGVKD. The CDR3 extends over 13 amino acids. V lost 0 bases to trimming and J lost 11 bases, with 13 bases between them. The CDR3 nucleotides read TGTGCCATCAGTGAGTCGAAGTTGGCAAGGGCTTTCTTT. The encoded protein is CAISESKLARAFF.

The gene calls are TRBV7-2 and TRBJ1-1; D call uncertain. The CDR3 has 18 amino acids. CDR1 SGHTA and CDR2 FQGNSA come from the germline V gene. V lost 1 base and J 0 bases, leaving 18 bases between the germline ends. CDR3 amino acids: CASSLGTRNRGMNTEAFF. The CDR3 bases are TGTGCCAGCAGCTTAGGAACTCGTAACAGAGGAATGAACACTGAAGCTTTCTTT.

The chain joins TRBV19 to TRBJ1-5; no definite D call. Germline V gene lookup returns CDR1 LNHDA and CDR2 SQIVND (reference sequence). This CDR3 contains 13 residues. Trimming took 0 bases from V and 6 from J, leaving 6 bases between them. The CDR3 DNA sequence: TGTGCCAGTAGTATAGATGAGGCTCAGCCCCAGCATTTT. Protein: CASSIDEAQPQHF.

V gene TRBV7-2 combines with J gene TRBJ1-1; D gene ambiguous. Germline CDR1 reads SGHTA; CDR2 reads FQGNSA. The CDR3 runs to 14 residues. CDR3 residues: CACSLVYSGQEAFF. CDR3 coding DNA: TGTGCATGCAGCTTAGTTTATAGCGGGCAGGAAGCTTTCTTT.

The CDR3 loop reads CASSLSVDEQFF. The CDR3, as DNA: TGTGCCAGCAGCCTCAGCGTTGATGAGCAGTTCTTC. The chain carries TRBV6-6 and TRBJ2-1; D ambiguous. Trimming took off 6 bases at V and 8 bases at J, with 11 bases between the two ends. Germline V gene sequence: CDR1 MNHNY, CDR2 SVGAGI (reference sequence). The CDR3 has 12 residues.

This clonotype appeared a single time. This chain joins TRBV20-1 and TRBJ2-7; 8 nucleotides align to TRBD2. The CDR3 spans 16 residues. The junction had 9 bases not matched to a gene; V was cut back by 1 base and J by 1 base. CDR1 and CDR2 (germline): DFQATT, SNEGSKA (reference sequence). The CDR3 protein is CSARGPSGLTSYEQYF. CDR3 bases: TGCAGTGCTAGAGGGCCTAGCGGGCTCACTTCCTACGAGCAGTACTTC.

This clonotype has a handful of counts. This could be a read error, since a much larger clone is one nucleotide away. CDR3: CASSVGEGYSEQFF. CDR3 sequence (DNA): TGTGCCAGCAGCGTAGGCGAAGGCTACAGTGAGCAGTTCTTC. The V and J genes are TRBV9 and TRBJ2-1; D is unclear. The germline V gene has CDR1 SGDLS and CDR2 YYNGEE. The CDR3 runs 14 residues. The full variable domain, rest sourced from reference TRBV9 and TRBJ2-1, is DSGVTQTPKHLITATGQRVTLRCSPRSGDLSVYWYQQSLDQGLQFLIQYYNGEERAKGNILERFSAQQFPDLHSELNLSSLELGDSALYFCASSVGEGYSEQFFGPGTRLTVL.

The chain combines TRBV19 with TRBJ2-7; 11 bases map to TRBD2. V dropped 4 bases and J dropped 5; count of bases not matched to a gene: 4. The CDR3 is 14 residues long. Germline V gene sequence: CDR1 LNHDA, CDR2 SQIVND (reference sequence). CDR3 protein: CASSTSGGRDEQYF. CDR3 nucleotide sequence: TGTGCCAGTAGTACTAGCGGGGGGCGGGACGAGCAGTACTTC.

Many counts were recorded for this clonotype. This chain connects TRBV5-4 to TRBJ2-3; D uncertain. This CDR3 has 17 amino acids. Trimming cost V 2 bases and J 0 bases, with 16 bases left between them. Germline assignment: CDR1 SGHNT and CDR2 YYREEE (reference sequence). The chain's CDR3 is CASSFRPGRASTDTQYF. In DNA, the CDR3 is TGTGCCAGCAGCTTTAGGCCCGGCCGTGCTAGCACAGATACGCAGTATTTT.

A note on this clonotype: A junction boundary mismatches the germline segment, possibly from a read error. The rearrangement uses TRBV2 and TRBJ2-7; D is uncertain. Germline V gene sequence: CDR1 SNHLY, CDR2 FYNNEI. This CDR3 spans 16 amino acids. The CDR3 nucleotides are TGTGCCTGCAGTTACGTACTAAGCGTAGTGGGTGGCGAGCAGTACTTC. Amino acid sequence: CACSYVLSVVGGEQYF.

The chain combines TRBV15 with TRBJ2-7; D not resolved. CDR1 LNHNV and CDR2 YYDKDF come from the germline V gene (reference sequence). Trimming shortened V by 0 bases and J by 3 bases, and 6 bases separated the two germline ends. The CDR3 consists of 13 residues. The CDR3, as DNA: TGTGCCACCAGCAGAGATCTCCTCTACGAGCAGTACTTC. Protein product: CATSRDLLYEQYF.

The rearrangement uses TRBV20-1 and TRBJ1-5, with a weak D call TRBD1 (6 bases). The CDR3 has 12 residues. Germline assignment: CDR1 DFQATT and CDR2 SNEGSKA (reference sequence). V was clipped by 6 bases and J by 4 bases, with 10 bases between them. For the CDR3, the DNA is TGCAGTGCAGGAGGGGGGAATCAGCCCCAGCATTTT. It is translated as CSAGGGNQPQHF.

This clonotype occurred a few times. The V call is TRBV28, the J call TRBJ2-3; possible D gene TRBD1, 7 bases. V lost 2 bases and J lost 3, with 15 bases in between. CDR1 is MDHEN and CDR2 is SYDVKM in the germline V gene. CDR3 length: 16 residues. Written as DNA, the CDR3 is TGTGCCAGCAGTTTAGCCCCGCAGGGGGGTACAGATACGCAGTATTTT. This gives the protein CASSLAPQGGTDTQYF.

This clonotype was seen ten or more times. The chain is built from TRBV14 and TRBJ2-7, with D possibly matching TRBD2 (6 bases). The V end lost 3 bases, the J end lost 4 bases, and 22 bases lay between the germline ends. This CDR3 comprises 17 residues. CDR1 SGHDN and CDR2 FVKESK come from the germline V gene. The CDR3 nucleotides are TGTGCCAGCAGCCAGTTGGGCGGGGTACCGCTTTTATACGAGCAGTACTTC. This translates into CASSQLGGVPLLYEQYF. Full variable domain (outside the CDR3, taken from reference TRBV14 and TRBJ2-7): EAGVTQFPSHSVIEKGQTVTLRCDPISGHDNLYWYRRVMGKEIKFLLHFVKESKQDESGMPNNRFLAERTGGTYSTLKVQPAELEDSGVYFCASSQLGGVPLLYEQYFGPGTRLTVT.

This clonotype was detected only once. The chain recombines TRBV28 with TRBJ2-5; 7 bases agree with TRBD1. This CDR3 is built from 15 residues. Germline V gene sequence: CDR1 MDHEN, CDR2 SYDVKM. J was trimmed by 0 bases and V by 8 bases; bases with no gene match: 9. The CDR3 here is CASLPQGFNQETQYF. DNA for the CDR3: TGTGCCAGCCTTCCACAGGGGTTCAACCAAGAGACCCAGTACTTC.

The rearrangement joins TRBV7-9 to TRBJ2-3; 8 bases are shared with TRBD1. The end of the DNA fits TRBJ1-4 better, so the J call may be wrong. CDR3 length: 15 amino acids. Germline-derived CDR1 and CDR2 are SEHNR and FQNEAQ (reference sequence). The chain's CDR3 is CASSAQQGGNEKLFF. CDR3 DNA sequence: TGTGCCAGCAGCGCTCAACAGGGGGGGAATGAAAAACTGTTTTTT.

This clonotype has only a few counts. The CDR3 DNA follows: TGTGCCACCGAGCCGGGACAGGGGGCTCGGGTCCAGTACTTC. This gives the protein CATEPGQGARVQYF. The gene calls are TRBV10-3 and TRBJ2-5, with 12 bases fitting TRBD1. Trimming took 10 bases from V and 10 from J; bases not matched to a gene: 13. CDR3 length: 14 residues. Germline V gene sequence: CDR1 ENHRY, CDR2 SYGVKD.

The rearrangement links TRBV20-1 to TRBJ2-4; unclear D gene. Trimming stripped 0 bases from V and 6 bases from J, with 12 bases between. Per the germline V gene, CDR1 is DFQATT and CDR2 is SNEGSKA (reference sequence). CDR3 length: 14 amino acids. The DNA of the CDR3 is TGCAGTGCTAGAGAGGACCATGCTGGAAACATTCAGTACTTC. Translating it yields CSAREDHAGNIQYF.

This clonotype was observed at least ten times. The CDR3 DNA sequence: TGCAGTGCTAGACTAGCGGGGTACCAAGAGACCCAGTACTTC. The encoded protein is CSARLAGYQETQYF. The chain recombines TRBV20-1 with TRBJ2-5, with 9 bases matching TRBD2. The V segment lost 2 bases and the J segment 0 bases; nucleotides outside the gene matches: 1. The CDR3 sequence is 14 residues long. Germline-derived CDR1 and CDR2 are DFQATT and SNEGSKA (reference sequence).

This sequence joins TRBV19 and TRBJ2-3; D is uncertain. There are 13 residues in the CDR3. The germline V and J ends were trimmed by 1 base and 1 base, with 3 bases remaining between them. Germline CDR1 LNHDA, CDR2 SQIVND (reference sequence). CDR3 coding DNA: TGTGCCAGTAGTATAGCGGGCACAGATACGCAGTATTTT. Amino acid sequence: CASSIAGTDTQYF.